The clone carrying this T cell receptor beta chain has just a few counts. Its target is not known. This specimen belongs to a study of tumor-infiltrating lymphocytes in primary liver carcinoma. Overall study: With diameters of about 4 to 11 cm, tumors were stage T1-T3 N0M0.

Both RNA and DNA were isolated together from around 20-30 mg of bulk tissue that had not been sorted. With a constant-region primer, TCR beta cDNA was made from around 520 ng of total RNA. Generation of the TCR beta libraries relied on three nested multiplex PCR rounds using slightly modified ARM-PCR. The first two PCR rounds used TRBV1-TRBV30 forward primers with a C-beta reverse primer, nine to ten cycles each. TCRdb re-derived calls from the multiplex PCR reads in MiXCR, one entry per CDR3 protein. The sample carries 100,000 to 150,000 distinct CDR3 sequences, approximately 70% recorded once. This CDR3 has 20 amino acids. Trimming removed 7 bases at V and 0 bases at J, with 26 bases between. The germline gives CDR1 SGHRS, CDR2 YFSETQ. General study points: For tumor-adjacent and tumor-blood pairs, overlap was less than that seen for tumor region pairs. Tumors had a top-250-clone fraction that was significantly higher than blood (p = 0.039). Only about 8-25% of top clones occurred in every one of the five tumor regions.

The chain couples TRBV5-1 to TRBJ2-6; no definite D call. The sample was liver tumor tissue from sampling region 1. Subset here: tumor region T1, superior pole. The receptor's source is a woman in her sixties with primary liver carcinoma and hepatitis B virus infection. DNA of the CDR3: TGCGCCAGCTCCTTTCTGAATTTAGTCCAGCCCGACTCTGGGGCCAACGTCCTGACTTTC. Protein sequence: CASSFLNLVQPDSGANVLTF.